The 12 T cell receptor beta chains reported below all come from one sample, sequenced in a study of T cell responses to AZD1222 COVID-19 vaccine. The repertoire was sequenced with immunoSEQ multiplex PCR; TCRdb's copy has only in-frame clones and lacks some. The repertoire holds about 130,000 clones, with roughly 92% as singletons. Sequencing was performed on peripheral blood, taken 28 days after the second AZD1222 dose. The receptor source for this set is an adult who received the AZD1222 COVID-19 vaccine.

This rearrangement joins TRBV5-8 to TRBJ2-1, with D unclear. V was shortened by 2 bases and J by 5 bases, with 20 bases between the two germline ends. CDR1 SGHTS and CDR2 YDEGEE come from the germline V gene. This CDR3 comprises 17 residues. The CDR3 bases are TGTGCCAGCAGCTTTTATGATCTGCGGCACCCCGACAATGAGCAGTTCTTC. Protein: CASSFYDLRHPDNEQFF.

This clone was seen a single time. The genes are TRBV7-9 and TRBJ1-1; D gene uncertain. Trimming stripped 2 bases from V and 8 bases from J, with 12 bases between. Germline V gives CDR1 SEHNR, CDR2 FQNEAQ (reference sequence). There are 13 residues in the CDR3. CDR3 bases: TGTGCCAGCAGCTTAACCCCCCAGGCCGAAGCTTTCTTT. Translated: CASSLTPQAEAFF.

The gene calls are TRBV6-1 and TRBJ1-3; 7 nucleotides match TRBD1. The CDR3 has 15 amino acids. V shed 1 base, J shed 4 bases, and the junction held 4 bases outside the gene matches. The germline V gene has CDR1 MNHNS and CDR2 SASEGT. The chain's CDR3 is CASSEGRQGGNTIYF. DNA for the CDR3: TGTGCCAGCAGTGAAGGACGACAGGGAGGAAACACCATATATTTT.

The chain is built from TRBV28 and TRBJ2-3, with 8 bases aligning to TRBD2. Germline values: CDR1 MDHEN, CDR2 SYDVKM. This CDR3 is 15 amino acids long. V trimming: 6 bases; J trimming: 6 bases; junction bases outside the gene matches: 11. This CDR3 is CASSSIVGRADTQYF. In DNA form, the CDR3 reads TGTGCCAGCAGCTCGATAGTCGGGAGGGCCGATACGCAGTATTTT.

The rearrangement joins TRBV4-3 to TRBJ2-1; TRBD2 matches at 8 bases. After removal of 1 base from V and 8 bases from J, the junction contained 4 bases not matched to a gene. This CDR3 is 14 amino acids long. CDR1 and CDR2 from the germline V gene are LGHNA and YSLEER. The CDR3 nucleotides read TGCGCCAGCAGCCAAGGACGGGGGGGTGATGAGCAGTTCTTC. It codes for CASSQGRGGDEQFF.

The chain is built from TRBV7-2 and TRBJ2-5, with 11 bases aligning to TRBD2. CDR1 is SGHTA and CDR2 is FQGNSA in the germline V gene. V shed 5 bases and J 3 bases; nucleotides not matched to a gene: 14. The CDR3 covers 18 residues. CDR3 residues: CASSLDPPGLAAKETQYF. CDR3 nucleotides: TGTGCCAGCAGCCTCGATCCACCGGGACTAGCGGCTAAAGAGACCCAGTACTTC.

The chain employs TRBV11-2 and TRBJ1-1, with D maybe TRBD1 (5 bases). The CDR3 is 14 amino acids. CDR1 SGHAT and CDR2 FQNNGV come from the germline V gene. Trimming cost V 3 bases and J 4 bases, with 12 bases left between them. The CDR3 DNA reads TGTGCCAGCAGCTTCGGGGGAGCGATCACTGAAGCTTTCTTT. Translating it yields CASSFGGAITEAFF.

The CDR3 DNA is TGTGCCAGCAGCTTAGATAGGTCCGGGGAGCTGTTTTTT. Translation gives CASSLDRSGELFF. The chain couples TRBV7-9 to TRBJ2-2; no definite D call. The CDR3 length is 13 residues. V was cut by 1 base and J by 6 bases, with 6 bases left in between. Germline loops: CDR1 SEHNR, CDR2 FQNEAQ (reference sequence).

The chain links TRBV3-1 (or the pseudogene TRBV3-2) to TRBJ2-7; D unresolved. The germline V gene has CDR1 LGHDT and CDR2 YNNKEL (reference sequence). The V end lost 8 bases, the J end lost 3 bases, and 14 bases lay between the germline ends. CDR3 length: 13 amino acids. CDR3 in DNA: TGTGCCAGCTCCCACGGCGGCCGCTACGAGCAGTACTTC. Encoded protein: CASSHGGRYEQYF.

This clone was recorded a few times. The CDR3 here is CASSPGFSYEQYF. For the CDR3, the DNA is TGTGCCAGCAGTCCGGGTTTCTCCTACGAGCAGTACTTC. The chain is built from TRBV6-2 or TRBV6-3 and TRBJ2-7; no definite D call. The CDR3 contains 13 residues. Germline CDR1 and CDR2: MNHEY and SVGEGT. V was cut by 5 bases and J by 0 bases, with 8 bases left in between.

This clone was counted once. The V and J genes are TRBV6-6 and TRBJ1-2; unclear D gene. This CDR3 comprises 13 residues. CDR1 and CDR2 from the germline V gene are MNHNY and SVGAGI (reference sequence). V was trimmed by 5 bases and J by 1 base, leaving 8 bases between them. CDR3 in amino acids: CASSLTVNYGYTF. The CDR3 nucleotides read TGTGCCAGCAGTCTAACAGTTAACTATGGCTACACCTTC.

This clone appeared a single time. The V and J genes are TRBV6-6 and TRBJ1-4; D is ambiguous. V was clipped by 5 bases and J by 8 bases, with 15 bases between them. CDR1 and CDR2 (germline): MNHNY, SVGAGI (reference sequence). The CDR3 extends over 14 amino acids. The DNA of the CDR3 is TGTGCCAGCAGTCCCCAGGCCAGAGGGGAAAAACTGTTTTTT. As protein: CASSPQARGEKLFF.